This T cell receptor (beta chain) is from a study of T cells in Graves' hyperthyroidism and ophthalmopathy. The CDR3 consists of 13 residues. Trimming left V 3 bases short and J 1 base short, with 3 bases between. From germline, CDR1 is LGHNT and CDR2 FRNRAP. This clonotype was found many times. The antigen remains unidentified. RNA transcripts provided the source from which TCR beta CDR3 regions were amplified. TCR CDR3 regions were first amplified by RT-PCR with HTBI primers. TCRdb ran MiXCR on the multiplex PCR reads and lists one entry per CDR3 protein. In the table there are about 270,000 distinct CDR3 sequences, approximately 23% of which are singletons. Overall study results and limits: Most thyroid clonotypes that were expanded above 0.001 also turned up in blood.

Extraction of PBMCs used 7.5 to 10 ml of fresh peripheral blood. The origin of this receptor is a woman aged 40 to 50 with Graves' ophthalmopathy. The material sequenced was blood. The chain uses TRBV12-5 and TRBJ2-2; no reliable D call. The CDR3 protein is CASGFGNTGELFF. As DNA, the CDR3 is TGTGCTAGTGGTTTTGGGAACACCGGGGAGCTGTTTTTT.